Listed below are T cell receptor beta chains from one sample, sequenced in a study of blood T cells in healthy people across ages. Via MiXCR, TCRdb re-called the 5' RACE reads, giving one row per CDR3 protein. Among 1.8 million or so distinct CDR3 sequences listed, more than 35% were seen once. Material: blood. The receptor source for this set is a human donor in good health. CDR3s include the opening cysteine and the closing phenylalanine or tryptophan. D genes are given only for firm matches. For some rows the clone size is stated as once, few or many, or as a class when expanded; others skip it.

V gene	J gene	D gene	clone size	CDR3 DNA	CDR3 protein
TRBV20-1	TRBJ2-4	.	.	TGCAGTGCTCTTAGCGATGCCAAAAACATTCAGTACTTC	CSALSDAKNIQYF
TRBV7-9	TRBJ2-3	TRBD1	few	TGTGCCAGCAGGAATACCGGGACAGGGGATCCAGATACGCAGTATTTT	CASRNTGTGDPDTQYF
TRBV5-1	TRBJ1-2	TRBD1	few	TGCGCCAGCCGGATCGACAGGGTGGCGACTGGCTACACCTTC	CASRIDRVATGYTF
TRBV29-1	TRBJ1-2	.	few	TGCAGCGTTGCCCCCCGGGACACAACCTATGGCTACACCTTC	CSVAPRDTTYGYTF
TRBV6-5	TRBJ1-1	.	.	TGTGCCAGCAGCACGACAAGGCAGAACACTGAAGCTTTCTTT	CASSTTRQNTEAFF
TRBV4-3	TRBJ1-6	.	.	TGCGCCAGCAGCCAAGCAACCTCAGACTTTGGCTCACCCCTCCACTTT	CASSQATSDFGSPLHF
TRBV20-1	TRBJ2-1	TRBD1	few	TGCAGTGCCAACCTACAGGGGGCGGTCAATGAGCAGTTCTTC	CSANLQGAVNEQFF
TRBV4-2	TRBJ2-5	TRBD1	.	TGTGCCAGCAGCCAGAACCCGGGACAGATACGAGAGACCCAGTACTTC	CASSQNPGQIRETQYF
TRBV27	TRBJ2-7	.	.	TGTGCCAGCAGTTCCACTAGCTCCCCTCCCTACGAGCAGTACTTC	CASSSTSSPPYEQYF
TRBV12-3/TRBV12-4	TRBJ1-1	.	.	TGTGCCAGCAGTCTGCGGACCGGGACATCCGAAGCTTTCTTT	CASSLRTGTSEAFF
TRBV7-8	TRBJ2-1	TRBD1	.	TGTGCCAGCAGCTCGCGACAGGGTGGCCATGAGCAGTTCTTC	CASSSRQGGHEQFF
TRBV20-1	TRBJ1-4	TRBD1	.	TGCAGTGCTCAGGGACAGGGGTACGAAAAACGGTTTTTT	CSAQGQGYEKRFF
TRBV9	TRBJ1-1	TRBD1	.	TGTGCCAGCAGCGTAGGGGACAGGGGAGTCGCTGAAGCTTTCTTT	CASSVGDRGVAEAFF
TRBV9	TRBJ2-7	TRBD1	.	TGTGCCAGCAGCGTAGACAGGGGGAGATACGAGCAGTACTTC	CASSVDRGRYEQYF
TRBV4-3	TRBJ1-3	.	.	TGCGCCAGCAGCCAAGGAGGGGCCGGGTATTCGGGAAACACCATATATTTT	CASSQGGAGYSGNTIYF
TRBV9	TRBJ1-4	.	.	TGTGCCAGCAGCGTCACGACTCAGTTAGAATTAGAAGAAGAAACTAATGAAAAACTGTTTTTT	CASSVTTQLELEEETNEKLFF
TRBV6-5	TRBJ2-5	.	many	TGTGCCAGCAGTTACTTCAACAGAGAGGAGACCCAGTACTTC	CASSYFNREETQYF
TRBV12-3/TRBV12-4	TRBJ2-2	.	.	TGTGCCAGCCTCCGGCGGGGGAACACCGGGGAGCTGTTTTTT	CASLRRGNTGELFF
TRBV7-2	TRBJ2-5	.	few	TGTGCCAGCAGCTTAATAGGGGGAGGATACAATGAGCAGTACTTC	CASSLIGGGYNEQYF
TRBV6-6	TRBJ1-2	.	.	TGTGCCAGCAGTTACTCGAGGGACAACCTCAAGGGCGGCTACACCTTC	CASSYSRDNLKGGYTF
TRBV12-5	TRBJ1-5	.	.	TGTGCTAGTGCGGGGGGGATGGGCAATCAGCCCCAGCATTTT	CASAGGMGNQPQHF
TRBV5-4	TRBJ2-7	TRBD1	.	TGTGCCAGCAGCTTAACCCCAGGACAGGTCCACGAGCAGTACTTC	CASSLTPGQVHEQYF
TRBV29-1	TRBJ2-2	TRBD1	.	TGCAGCGTCCCCGGGACAGGGGGGAGTTCGGGCGGGGAGCGGTTTTTT	CSVPGTGGSSGGERFF
TRBV29-1	TRBJ2-1	.	.	TGCAGCGTTGCGGTTTACAATGAGCAGTTCTTC	CSVAVYNEQFF